The TCR beta chain under discussion was sequenced for a study of control samples from healthy donors and cancer patients. Clones were read by immunoSEQ multiplex PCR, and TCRdb kept only the in-frame ones, dropping some. This table holds 150,000 to 200,000 clones, 93% found once. Germline V gives CDR1 LGHNA, CDR2 YSLEER. This CDR3 region has 16 residues. The V and J ends lost 3 bases and 1 base respectively, with 12 bases between them. The sample comprised blood. The TCR originated in a woman in her sixties in good health. V and J are TRBV4-3 and TRBJ2-2; D is possibly TRBD2 (6 bases). This CDR3 reads CASSHMAGRNTGELFF. CDR3 nucleotides: TGCGCCAGCAGCCACATGGCGGGGAGGAACACCGGGGAGCTGTTTTTT.